The T cell receptor beta chain described here comes from a study of cytomegalovirus exposure and HLA in healthy donors. Study-level background: The approximately 120 validation repertoires and the roughly 670 first-cohort repertoires shared a platform, a later analysis reported. Study-level findings and limits: A list of roughly 180 TCR beta chains associated with cytomegalovirus was given.

Turning to this clone: Its antigen is unidentified.

V was pared by 0 bases and J by 2 bases, with 11 bases between. Germline CDR1 is SGHNT and CDR2 is YYREEE (reference sequence). The CDR3 runs to 15 residues. Clones were sequenced by immunoSEQ multiplex PCR, and TCRdb holds only the in-frame ones, with some missing. The data show under 400,000 clones, roughly 85% seen once. The origin of this receptor is a young woman in good health and CMV-seronegative. This chain joins TRBV5-4 and TRBJ1-1, with D possibly TRBD1 on 5 matching bases. The specimen sequenced was PBMCs. The CDR3 region is CASSLGGTANTEAFF. The CDR3 coding sequence is TGTGCCAGCAGCTTGGGCGGGACGGCTAACACTGAAGCTTTCTTT.